This T cell receptor (beta chain) appears in the sequencing data of a study of blood T cell repertoires in COVID-19. CDR1 and CDR2 (germline): SQVTM, ANQGSEA. This CDR3 spans 13 amino acids. V lost 4 bases, J lost 4 bases, and 13 bases lay in between. Produced via immunoSEQ multiplex PCR; TCRdb's table is partial and in-frame only. The table has some 110,000 clones, about four fifths seen once; the top ten hold roughly 3.3%. The rearrangement joins TRBV29-1 to TRBJ1-1; D remains ambiguous. The sequence was obtained from a woman older than 75 with active or convalescent COVID-19. The sequencing input was peripheral blood. This CDR3 reads CSVGFTAGTEAFF. In DNA form, the CDR3 reads TGCAGCGTTGGCTTTACGGCGGGCACTGAAGCTTTCTTT.